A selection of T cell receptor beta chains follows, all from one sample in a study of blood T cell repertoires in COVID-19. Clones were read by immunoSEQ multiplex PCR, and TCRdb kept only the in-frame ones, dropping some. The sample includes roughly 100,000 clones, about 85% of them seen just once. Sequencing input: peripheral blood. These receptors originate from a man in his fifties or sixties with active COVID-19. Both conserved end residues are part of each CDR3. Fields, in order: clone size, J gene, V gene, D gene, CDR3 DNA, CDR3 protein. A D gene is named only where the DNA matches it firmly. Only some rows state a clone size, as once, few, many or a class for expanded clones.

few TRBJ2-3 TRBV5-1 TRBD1 TGCGCCAGCAGCTGGACAGGGGCAGATACGCAGTATTTT CASSWTGADTQYF
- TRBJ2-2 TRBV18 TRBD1 TGTGCCAGCTCACCAGCTGATGGGACAGGGATCACCGGGGAGCTGTTTTTT CASSPADGTGITGELFF
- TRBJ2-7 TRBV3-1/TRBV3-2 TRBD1 TGTGCCAGCAGCCAAGGATTAGGGGGCATCGGTAACGAGCAGTACTTC CASSQGLGGIGNEQYF
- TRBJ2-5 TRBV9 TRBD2 TGTGCCAGCAGCGTAAGATTAGCGGGGGGAGGGGAGACCCAGTACTTC CASSVRLAGGGETQYF
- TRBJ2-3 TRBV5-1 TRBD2 TGCGCCAGCAGCTTGTCGGGTAGCGGGGGGAAGGGTGCTACGCAGTATTTT CASSLSGSGGKGATQYF
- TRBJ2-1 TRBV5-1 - TGCGCCAGCAGCACAGGTAACAATGAGCAGTTCTTC CASSTGNNEQFF
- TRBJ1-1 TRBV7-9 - TGTGCCAGCAGCTTAAAACGGACAAACACTGAAGCTTTCTTT CASSLKRTNTEAFF
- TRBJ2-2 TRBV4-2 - TGTGCCAGCAGCCAAGGCGGCACCGGGGAGCTGTTTTTT CASSQGGTGELFF
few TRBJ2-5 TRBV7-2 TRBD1 TGTGCCAGCAGCTCAGGGGGCGCAGGGGAGACCCAGTACTTC CASSSGGAGETQYF
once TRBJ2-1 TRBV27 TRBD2 TGTGCCAGCAGGAAGACGGGACTAGCGGGGTTCGCCTACAATGAGCAGTTCTTC CASRKTGLAGFAYNEQFF
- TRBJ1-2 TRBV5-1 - TGCGCCAGCAGCTTAGGGGAGGCGGGCTATGGCTACACCTTC CASSLGEAGYGYTF
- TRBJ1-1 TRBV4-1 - TGCGCCAGCAGCACACCAAATACTGAAGCTTTCTTT CASSTPNTEAFF
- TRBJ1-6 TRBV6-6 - TGTGCCAGCGTGTCAGGGGAAACCTATAATTCACCCCTCCACTTT CASVSGETYNSPLHF
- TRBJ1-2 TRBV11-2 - TGTGCCAGCAGCTCGTTACAGGGAGACGGCTATGGCTACACCTTC CASSSLQGDGYGYTF
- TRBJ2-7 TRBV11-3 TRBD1 TGTGCCAGCAGCCGCGGACAGGGGAGGTTCTACGAGCAGTACTTC CASSRGQGRFYEQYF
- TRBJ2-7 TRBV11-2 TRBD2 TGTGCCAGCAGCCTTAGCGGGGGGCTTCCCTACGAGCAGTACTTC CASSLSGGLPYEQYF
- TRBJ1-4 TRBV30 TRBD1 TGTGCCTTCCGAGACAGGGGCTTCTATAATGAAAAACTGTTTTTT CAFRDRGFYNEKLFF
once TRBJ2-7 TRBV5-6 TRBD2 TGTGCCAGCAGCTCCTGGGGTACTAGCGGGAAATACTTC CASSSWGTSGKYF
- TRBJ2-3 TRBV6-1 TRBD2 TGTGCCAGCAGTGAATCGTTTGGAGCGGGGGTATCGGATACGCAGTATTTT CASSESFGAGVSDTQYF
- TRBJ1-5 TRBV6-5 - TGTGCCAGCAGAATCCGGGACAACAATCAGCCCCAGCATTTT CASRIRDNNQPQHF
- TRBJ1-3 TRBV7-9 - TGTGCCAGCAGCCCTCGGCAGGGATATGGAAACACCATATATTTT CASSPRQGYGNTIYF
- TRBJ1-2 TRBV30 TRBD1 TGTGCCTGGAGAAAAACAGGGGGTGACTATGGCTACACCTTC CAWRKTGGDYGYTF
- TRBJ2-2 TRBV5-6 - TGTGCCAGCAGCTTGGCACAACCCCACACCGGGGAGCTGTTTTTT CASSLAQPHTGELFF
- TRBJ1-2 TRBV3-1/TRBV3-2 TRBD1 TGTGCCAGCAGCCCACAGGGGAACTATGGCTACACCTTC CASSPQGNYGYTF
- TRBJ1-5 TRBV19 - TGTGCCAGTAGTTACAGGGAGACGAATCAGCCCCAGCATTTT CASSYRETNQPQHF
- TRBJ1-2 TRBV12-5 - TGTGCTAGTGGTTTGGCCCTACAGGGTAATGCCTATGGCTACACCTTC CASGLALQGNAYGYTF
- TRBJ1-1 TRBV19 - TGTGCCAGTAGTCCTGGACAGCAGAACACTGAAGCTTTCTTT CASSPGQQNTEAFF
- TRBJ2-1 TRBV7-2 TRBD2 TGTGCCAGCAGCTTAGTTCGGTGGCGGGGGGGCAGGAATGAGCAGTTCTTC CASSLVRWRGGRNEQFF
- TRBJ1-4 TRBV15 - TGTGCCACCAGCAGAGCACAGGGAGGGAGTGAAAAACTGTTTTTT CATSRAQGGSEKLFF
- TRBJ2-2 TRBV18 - TGTGCCAGCTCACTGGCAACGAACACCGGGGAGCTGTTTTTT CASSLATNTGELFF
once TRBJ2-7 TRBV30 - TGTGCCTGGAGGAACCAGGGTACGACCTACGAGCAGTACTTC CAWRNQGTTYEQYF
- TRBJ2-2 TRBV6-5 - TGTGCCAGCAACCCGGGGATAGCGGCCCGGGAGCTGTTTTTT CASNPGIAARELFF
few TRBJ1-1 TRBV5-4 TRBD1 TGTGCCAGCAGCTGGACAGGGAGAAGTACTGAAGCTTTCTTT CASSWTGRSTEAFF
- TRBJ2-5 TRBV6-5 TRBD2 TGTGCCAGCAGGACTAGCGGGGGGCCCAGAGAGACCCAGTACTTC CASRTSGGPRETQYF
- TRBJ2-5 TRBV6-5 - TGTGCCAGCAGTTATGGAGTGGCAGAAAAGACCCAGTACTTC CASSYGVAEKTQYF
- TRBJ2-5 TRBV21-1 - TGTGCCAGCAGCAAAGGAGCGGGGGGCTTCCAAGAGACCCAGTACTTC CASSKGAGGFQETQYF
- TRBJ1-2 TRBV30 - TGTGCCTGGAGTGACTCCCTAGAATATTCTAACTATGGCTACACCTTC CAWSDSLEYSNYGYTF
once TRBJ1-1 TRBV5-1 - TGCGCCAGCAGCTTGGACCAGGGGAACACTGAAGCTTTCTTT CASSLDQGNTEAFF
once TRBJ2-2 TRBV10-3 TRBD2 TGTGCCATCAGAGGACTAGCCGACACCGGGGAGCTGTTTTTT CAIRGLADTGELFF
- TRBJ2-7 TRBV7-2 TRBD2 TGTGCCAGCAGCTACGCCGCCGGGACTAGCGGGATGAGCTACGAGCAGTACTTC CASSYAAGTSGMSYEQYF
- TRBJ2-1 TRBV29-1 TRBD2 TGCAGCGTTACCCGAAGCGAGCGGGGATACAATGAGCAGTTCTTC CSVTRSERGYNEQFF
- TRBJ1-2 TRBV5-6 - TGTGCCAGCAGCTTTGCCAGGGTGGACGGCTACACCTTC CASSFARVDGYTF
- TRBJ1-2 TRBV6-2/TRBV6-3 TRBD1 TGTGCCAGCAGTTACTCGGCTCAGGGGGCCTGGACTAACTATGGCTACACCTTC CASSYSAQGAWTNYGYTF
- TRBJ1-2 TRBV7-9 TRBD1 TGTGCCAGCAGTTTAGGCGACAGGCAGGGGGGATATGGCTACACCTTC CASSLGDRQGGYGYTF
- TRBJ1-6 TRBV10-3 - TGTGCCATCAGTAGCCCTAGGGGGAATTCACCCCTCCACTTT CAISSPRGNSPLHF
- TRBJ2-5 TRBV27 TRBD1 TGTGCCAGCAGTTCCGGACAGGGCTATTCTCAAGAGACCCAGTACTTC CASSSGQGYSQETQYF
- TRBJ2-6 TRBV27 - TGTGCCAGCAGCCTGGAGGGGTCCTCCAACGTCCTGACTTTC CASSLEGSSNVLTF
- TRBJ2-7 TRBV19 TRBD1 TGTGCCAGTAGTGACAGGGGGGCGTACGAGCAGTACTTC CASSDRGAYEQYF
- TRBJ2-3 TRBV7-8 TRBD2 TGTGCCAGCAGCCGAGGTCGGGGGGGGCTAGGCACGCAGTATTTT CASSRGRGGLGTQYF
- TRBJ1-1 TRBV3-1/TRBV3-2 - TGTGCCAGCAGCTACGCTAAAAATGAAGCTTTCTTT CASSYAKNEAFF
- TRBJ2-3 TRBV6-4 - TGTGCCAGCAGTGACTCGGAGACAGATACGCAGTATTTT CASSDSETDTQYF
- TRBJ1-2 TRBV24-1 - TGTGCCACCAGTGACGAAAGGGGATCTGGCTACACCTTC CATSDERGSGYTF